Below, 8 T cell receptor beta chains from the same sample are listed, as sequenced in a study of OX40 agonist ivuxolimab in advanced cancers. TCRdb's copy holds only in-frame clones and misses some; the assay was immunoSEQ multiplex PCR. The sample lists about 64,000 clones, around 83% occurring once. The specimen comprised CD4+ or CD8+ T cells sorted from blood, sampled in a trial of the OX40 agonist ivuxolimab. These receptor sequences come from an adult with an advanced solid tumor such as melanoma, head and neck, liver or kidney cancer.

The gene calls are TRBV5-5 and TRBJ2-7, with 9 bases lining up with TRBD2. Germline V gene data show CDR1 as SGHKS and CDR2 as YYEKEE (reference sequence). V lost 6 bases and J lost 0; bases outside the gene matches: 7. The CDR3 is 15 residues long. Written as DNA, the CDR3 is TGTGCCAGCACCTGGGTACTAGCGGGCTCCTACGAGCAGTACTTC. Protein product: CASTWVLAGSYEQYF.

CDR3 DNA: TGTGCCAGTAGTGATATTCAGGGAGGGGGGAACATTCAGTACTTC. This encodes CASSDIQGGGNIQYF. The J gene is TRBJ2-4, the V gene TRBV19; a possible D gene is TRBD2 (7 bases). V was trimmed by 5 bases and J by 7 bases, leaving 18 bases between them. This CDR3 spans 15 amino acids. CDR1 is LNHDA and CDR2 is SQIVND in the germline V gene (reference sequence).

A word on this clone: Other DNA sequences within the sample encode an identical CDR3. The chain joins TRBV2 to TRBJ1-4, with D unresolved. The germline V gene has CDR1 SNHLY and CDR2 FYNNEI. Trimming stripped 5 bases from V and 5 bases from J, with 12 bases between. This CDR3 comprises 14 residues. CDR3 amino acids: CASSYVDGNEKLFF. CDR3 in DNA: TGTGCCAGCAGTTATGTAGACGGAAATGAAAAACTGTTTTTT.

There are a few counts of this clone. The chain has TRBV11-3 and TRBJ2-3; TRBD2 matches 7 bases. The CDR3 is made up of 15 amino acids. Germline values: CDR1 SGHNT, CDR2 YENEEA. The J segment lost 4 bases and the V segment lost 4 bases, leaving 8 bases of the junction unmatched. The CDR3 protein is CASSSGLKRSDTQYF. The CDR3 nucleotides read TGTGCCAGCAGCTCGGGACTAAAAAGGTCAGATACGCAGTATTTT.

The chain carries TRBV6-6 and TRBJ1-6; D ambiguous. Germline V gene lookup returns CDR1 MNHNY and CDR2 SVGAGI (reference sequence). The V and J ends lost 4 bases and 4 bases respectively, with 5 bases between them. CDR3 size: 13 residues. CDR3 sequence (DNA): TGTGCCAGCAGTTCCAAGTATAATTCACCCCTCCACTTT. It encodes CASSSKYNSPLHF.

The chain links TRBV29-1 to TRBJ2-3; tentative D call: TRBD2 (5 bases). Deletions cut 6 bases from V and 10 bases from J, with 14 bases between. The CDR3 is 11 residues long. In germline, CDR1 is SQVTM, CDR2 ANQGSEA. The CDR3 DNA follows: TGCAGCGTCGAGCCCCTGCGGGCGCAGTATTTT. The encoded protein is CSVEPLRAQYF.

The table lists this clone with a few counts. The CDR3 DNA sequence: TGTGCCAGCAATCCGGGACAGGGGTATGACGGGGAGCTGTTTTTT. This codes for CASNPGQGYDGELFF. V and J are TRBV2 and TRBJ2-2; TRBD1 matches at 10 bases. Germline trimming cut 7 bases from V and 7 bases from J; bases unmatched to any gene: 9. Germline V CDR1 and CDR2: SNHLY, FYNNEI. The CDR3 extends over 15 amino acids.

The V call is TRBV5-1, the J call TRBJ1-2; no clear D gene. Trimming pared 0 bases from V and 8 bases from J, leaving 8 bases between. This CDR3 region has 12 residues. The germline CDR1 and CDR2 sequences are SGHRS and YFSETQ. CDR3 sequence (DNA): TGCGCCAGCAGCTTGGCCGGGAAGGGCTACACCTTC. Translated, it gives CASSLAGKGYTF. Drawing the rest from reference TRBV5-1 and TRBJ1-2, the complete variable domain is KAGVTQTPRYLIKTRGQQVTLSCSPISGHRSVSWYQQTPGQGLQFLFEYFSETQRNKGNFPGRFSGRQFSNSRSEMNVSTLELGDSALYLCASSLAGKGYTFGSGTRLTVV.